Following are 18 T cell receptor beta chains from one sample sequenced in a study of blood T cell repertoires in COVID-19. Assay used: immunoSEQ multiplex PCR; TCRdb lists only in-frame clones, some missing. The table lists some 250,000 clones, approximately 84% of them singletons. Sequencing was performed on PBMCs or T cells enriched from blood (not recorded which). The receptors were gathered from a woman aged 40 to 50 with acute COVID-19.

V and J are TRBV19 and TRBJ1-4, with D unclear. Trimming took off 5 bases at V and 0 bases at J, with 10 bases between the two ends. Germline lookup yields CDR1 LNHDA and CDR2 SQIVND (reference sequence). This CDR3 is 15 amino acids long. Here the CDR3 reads CASSPAGATNEKLFF. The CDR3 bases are TGTGCCAGTAGTCCCGCAGGTGCAACTAATGAAAAACTGTTTTTT.

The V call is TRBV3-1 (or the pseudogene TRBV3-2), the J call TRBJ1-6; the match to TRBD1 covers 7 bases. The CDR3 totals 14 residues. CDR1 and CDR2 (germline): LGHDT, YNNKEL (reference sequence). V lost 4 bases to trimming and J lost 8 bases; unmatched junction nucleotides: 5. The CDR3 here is CASSLTGTYSPLHF. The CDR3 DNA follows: TGTGCCAGCAGCCTGACAGGGACCTATTCACCCCTCCACTTT.

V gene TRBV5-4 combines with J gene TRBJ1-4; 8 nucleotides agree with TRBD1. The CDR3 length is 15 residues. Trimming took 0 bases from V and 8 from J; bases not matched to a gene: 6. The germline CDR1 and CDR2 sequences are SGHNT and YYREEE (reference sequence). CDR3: CASSLAGTGAEKLFF. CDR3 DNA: TGTGCCAGCAGCTTGGCTGGGACAGGTGCCGAAAAACTGTTTTTT.

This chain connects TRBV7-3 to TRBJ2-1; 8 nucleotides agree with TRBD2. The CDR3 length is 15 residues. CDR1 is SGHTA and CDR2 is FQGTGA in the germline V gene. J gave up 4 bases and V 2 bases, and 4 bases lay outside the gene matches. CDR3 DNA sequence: TGTGCCAGCAGCTTAGCTAGCGGGTATTACAATGAGCAGTTCTTC. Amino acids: CASSLASGYYNEQFF.

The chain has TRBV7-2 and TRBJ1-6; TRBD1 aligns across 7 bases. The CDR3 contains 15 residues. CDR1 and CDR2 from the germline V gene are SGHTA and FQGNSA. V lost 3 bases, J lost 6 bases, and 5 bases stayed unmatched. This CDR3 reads CASSLADRLNSPLHF. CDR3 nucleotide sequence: TGTGCCAGCAGCTTGGCGGACAGGCTTAATTCACCCCTCCACTTT. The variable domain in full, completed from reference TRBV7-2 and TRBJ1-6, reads GAGVSQSPSNKVTEKGKDVELRCDPISGHTALYWYRQSLGQGLEFLIYFQGNSAPDKSGLPSDRFSAERTGGSVSTLTIQRTQQEDSAVYLCASSLADRLNSPLHFGNGTRLTVT.

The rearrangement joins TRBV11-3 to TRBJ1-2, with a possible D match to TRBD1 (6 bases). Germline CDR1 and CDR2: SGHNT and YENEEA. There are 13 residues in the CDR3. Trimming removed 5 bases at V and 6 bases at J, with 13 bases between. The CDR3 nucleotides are TGTGCCAGCAGCCCCCCAGGGGAAGATGGCTACACCTTC. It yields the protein CASSPPGEDGYTF.

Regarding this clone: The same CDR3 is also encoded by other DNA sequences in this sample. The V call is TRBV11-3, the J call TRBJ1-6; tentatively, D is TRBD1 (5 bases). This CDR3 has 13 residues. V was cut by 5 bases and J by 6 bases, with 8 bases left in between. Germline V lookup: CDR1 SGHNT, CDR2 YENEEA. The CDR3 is CASSLRGNSPLHF. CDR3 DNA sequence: TGTGCCAGCAGCCTTAGGGGTAATTCACCCCTCCACTTT.

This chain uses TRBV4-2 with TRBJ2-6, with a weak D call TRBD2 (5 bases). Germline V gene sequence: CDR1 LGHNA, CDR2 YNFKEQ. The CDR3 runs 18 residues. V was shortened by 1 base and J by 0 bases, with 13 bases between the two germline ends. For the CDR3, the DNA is TGTGCCAGCAGCCAAGTTGATCGAGGGCGCTCTGGGGCCAACGTCCTGACTTTC. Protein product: CASSQVDRGRSGANVLTF.

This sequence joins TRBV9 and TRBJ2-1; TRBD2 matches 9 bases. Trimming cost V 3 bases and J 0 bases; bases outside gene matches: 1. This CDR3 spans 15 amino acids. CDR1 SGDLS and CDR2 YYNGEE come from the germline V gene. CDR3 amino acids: CASSGLADSYNEQFF. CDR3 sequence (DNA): TGTGCCAGCAGCGGACTAGCGGACTCCTACAATGAGCAGTTCTTC. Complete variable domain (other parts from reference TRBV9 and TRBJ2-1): DSGVTQTPKHLITATGQRVTLRCSPRSGDLSVYWYQQSLDQGLQFLIQYYNGEERAKGNILERFSAQQFPDLHSELNLSSLELGDSALYFCASSGLADSYNEQFFGPGTRLTVL.

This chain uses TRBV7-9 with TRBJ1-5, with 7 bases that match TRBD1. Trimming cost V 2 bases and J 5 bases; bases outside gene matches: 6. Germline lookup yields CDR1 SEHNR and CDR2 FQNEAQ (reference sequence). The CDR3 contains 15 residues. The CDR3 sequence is CASSLYGTADQPQHF. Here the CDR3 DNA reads TGTGCCAGCAGCTTATACGGGACAGCGGATCAGCCCCAGCATTTT. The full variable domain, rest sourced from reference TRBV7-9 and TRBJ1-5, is DTGVSQNPRHKITKRGQNVTFRCDPISEHNRLYWYRQTLGQGPEFLTYFQNEAQLEKSRLLSDRFSAERPKGSFSTLEIQRTEQGDSAMYLCASSLYGTADQPQHFGDGTRLSIL.

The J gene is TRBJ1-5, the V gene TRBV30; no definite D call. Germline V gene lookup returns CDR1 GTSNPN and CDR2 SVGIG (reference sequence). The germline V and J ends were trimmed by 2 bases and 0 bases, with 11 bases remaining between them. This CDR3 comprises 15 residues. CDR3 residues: CAWSRGAYSNQPQHF. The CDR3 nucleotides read TGTGCCTGGAGTCGGGGAGCCTATAGCAATCAGCCCCAGCATTTT.

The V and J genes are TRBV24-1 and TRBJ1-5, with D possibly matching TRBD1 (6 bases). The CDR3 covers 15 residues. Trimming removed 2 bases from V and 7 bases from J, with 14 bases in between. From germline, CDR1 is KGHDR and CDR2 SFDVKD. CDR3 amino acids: CATSDWREGGQPQHF. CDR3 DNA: TGTGCCACCAGTGATTGGAGGGAGGGGGGACAGCCCCAGCATTTT.

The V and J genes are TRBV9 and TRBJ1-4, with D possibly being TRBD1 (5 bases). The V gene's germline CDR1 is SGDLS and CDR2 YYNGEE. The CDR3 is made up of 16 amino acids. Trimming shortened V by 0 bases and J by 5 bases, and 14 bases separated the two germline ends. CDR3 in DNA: TGTGCCAGCAGCGTAGACTTATCGGCAGGGAATGAAAAACTGTTTTTT. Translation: CASSVDLSAGNEKLFF. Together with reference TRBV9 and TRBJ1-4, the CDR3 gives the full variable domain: DSGVTQTPKHLITATGQRVTLRCSPRSGDLSVYWYQQSLDQGLQFLIQYYNGEERAKGNILERFSAQQFPDLHSELNLSSLELGDSALYFCASSVDLSAGNEKLFFGSGTQLSVL.

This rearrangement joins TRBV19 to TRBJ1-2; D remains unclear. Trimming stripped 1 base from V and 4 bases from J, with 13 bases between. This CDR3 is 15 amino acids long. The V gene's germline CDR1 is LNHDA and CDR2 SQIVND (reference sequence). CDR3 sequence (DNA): TGTGCCAGTAGTATAGGGACCGGGATTCTCTATGGCTACACCTTC. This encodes CASSIGTGILYGYTF.

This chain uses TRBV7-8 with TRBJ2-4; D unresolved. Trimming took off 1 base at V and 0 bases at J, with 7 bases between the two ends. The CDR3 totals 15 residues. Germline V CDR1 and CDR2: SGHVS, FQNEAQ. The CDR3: CASSLGVLAKNIQYF. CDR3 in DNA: TGTGCCAGCAGCTTAGGTGTATTAGCCAAAAACATTCAGTACTTC.

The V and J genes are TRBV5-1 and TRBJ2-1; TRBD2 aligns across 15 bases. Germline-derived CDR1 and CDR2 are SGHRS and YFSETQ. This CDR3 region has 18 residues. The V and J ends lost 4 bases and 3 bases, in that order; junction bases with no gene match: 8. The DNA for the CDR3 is TGCGCCAGCAGCAATCTGGGACTAGCGGGAGGTATCTACAATGAGCAGTTCTTC. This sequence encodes CASSNLGLAGGIYNEQFF.

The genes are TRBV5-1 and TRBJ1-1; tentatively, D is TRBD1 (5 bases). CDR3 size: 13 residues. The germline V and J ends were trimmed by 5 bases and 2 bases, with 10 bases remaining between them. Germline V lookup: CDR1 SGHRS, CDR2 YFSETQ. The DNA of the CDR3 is TGCGCCAGCAGAAGAGACAGTAACACTGAAGCTTTCTTT. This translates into CASRRDSNTEAFF. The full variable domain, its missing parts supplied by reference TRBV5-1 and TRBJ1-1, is KAGVTQTPRYLIKTRGQQVTLSCSPISGHRSVSWYQQTPGQGLQFLFEYFSETQRNKGNFPGRFSGRQFSNSRSEMNVSTLELGDSALYLCASRRDSNTEAFFGQGTRLTVV.

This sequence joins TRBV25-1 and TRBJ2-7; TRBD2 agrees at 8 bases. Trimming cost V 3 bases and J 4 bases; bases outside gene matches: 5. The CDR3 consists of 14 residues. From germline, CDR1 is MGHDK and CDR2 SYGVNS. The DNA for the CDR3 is TGTGCCAGCAGTGAGCCCAGCGGGAGATACGAGCAGTACTTC. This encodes CASSEPSGRYEQYF.